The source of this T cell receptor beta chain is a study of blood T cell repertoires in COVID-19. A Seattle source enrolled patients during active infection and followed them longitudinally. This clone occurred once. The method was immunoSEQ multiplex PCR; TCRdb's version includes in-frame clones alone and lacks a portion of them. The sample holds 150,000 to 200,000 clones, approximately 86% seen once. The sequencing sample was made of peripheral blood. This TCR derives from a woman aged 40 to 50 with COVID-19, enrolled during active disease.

In DNA, the CDR3 is TGTGCCAGCAGCTTAGGCGGGGGGGCAGATACGCAGTATTTT. Protein product: CASSLGGGADTQYF. J is TRBJ2-3 and V is TRBV7-9; TRBD2 agrees at 9 bases. This CDR3 region has 14 residues. V was clipped by 1 base and J by 4 bases; unmatched bases: 0. Germline CDR1 reads SEHNR; CDR2 reads FQNEAQ (reference sequence).